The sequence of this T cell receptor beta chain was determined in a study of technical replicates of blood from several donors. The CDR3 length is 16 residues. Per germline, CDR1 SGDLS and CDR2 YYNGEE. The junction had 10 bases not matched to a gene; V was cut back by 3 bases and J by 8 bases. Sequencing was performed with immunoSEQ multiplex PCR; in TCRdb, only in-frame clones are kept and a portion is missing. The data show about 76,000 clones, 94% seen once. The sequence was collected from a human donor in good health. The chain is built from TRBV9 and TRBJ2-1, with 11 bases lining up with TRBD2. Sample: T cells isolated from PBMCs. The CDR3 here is CASSGRLAGSVDEQFF. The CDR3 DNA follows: TGTGCCAGCAGCGGCCGACTAGCGGGAAGTGTGGATGAGCAGTTCTTC.